The 13 T cell receptor beta chains presented below share a single source sample, sequenced in a study of T-cell memory formation after mild COVID-19. MiXCR was run by TCRdb on the 5' RACE reads, yielding one entry per CDR3 protein. The sample lists 300,000 to 350,000 distinct CDR3 sequences; 13% to 15% were seen once. The sequencing input was PBMCs or a T cell subset sorted from them (not recorded which). These TCRs come from a man younger than 30 who had mild COVID-19 (a few samples of this study predate the infection). Cell type and time point are not known.

The chain links TRBV27 to TRBJ1-6, with unresolved D. The germline V gene encodes CDR1 MNHEY and CDR2 SMNVEV (reference sequence). The V gene lost 6 bases and the J gene lost 0 bases, with 9 bases spanning the gap. The CDR3 is 15 amino acids. The CDR3 protein is CASRPRNSYNSPLHF. In DNA form, the CDR3 reads TGTGCCAGCAGACCGCGAAACTCCTATAATTCACCCCTCCACTTT.

The chain has TRBV6-5 and TRBJ2-3, with 8 bases that match TRBD2. After removal of 6 bases from V and 5 bases from J, the junction contained 7 bases not matched to a gene. Per germline, CDR1 MNHEY and CDR2 SVGAGI. The CDR3 length is 14 residues. The CDR3: CASSSRGGLDTQYF. The CDR3 DNA reads TGTGCCAGCAGCAGTCGGGGGGGCCTAGATACGCAGTATTTT.

The genes are TRBV6-2 or TRBV6-3 and TRBJ1-1; 9 bases are a match to TRBD1. The CDR3 contains 16 residues. The J segment lost 0 bases and the V segment lost 5 bases, leaving 7 bases of the junction unmatched. Germline V gene lookup returns CDR1 MNHEY and CDR2 SVGEGT. CDR3 sequence reads: CASSNDRGGLNTEAFF. The CDR3 bases are TGTGCCAGCAGTAACGACAGGGGGGGATTGAACACTGAAGCTTTCTTT.

This clonotype came up a few times. V gene TRBV4-1 combines with J gene TRBJ2-5; D gene uncertain. Germline V gene lookup returns CDR1 MGHRA and CDR2 YSYEKL. There are 13 residues in the CDR3. The V and J ends lost 0 bases and 8 bases respectively, with 10 bases between them. CDR3 amino acids: CASSQELVSTQYF. CDR3 coding DNA: TGCGCCAGCAGCCAAGAGTTGGTTAGCACCCAGTACTTC.

The chain couples TRBV12-3 or TRBV12-4 to TRBJ1-1, with TRBD1 as a possible D gene (5 bases). The V end was cut by 6 bases, the J end by 4 bases, with 36 bases between. CDR3 length: 21 residues. CDR3 sequence reads: CASSLDAGTGKWLYFGTEAFF. CDR3 DNA: TGTGCCAGCAGCCTCGACGCCGGAACAGGAAAGTGGCTTTATTTCGGCACTGAAGCTTTCTTT.

This clonotype was found a few times. The rearrangement uses TRBV11-2 and TRBJ1-2, with D unresolved. The germline gives CDR1 SGHAT, CDR2 FQNNGV. The V end lost 4 bases, the J end lost 0 bases, and 9 bases lay between the germline ends. The CDR3 totals 14 residues. Here the CDR3 DNA reads TGTGCCAGCAGCTCAAGAGGAGCTAACTATGGCTACACCTTC. It encodes CASSSRGANYGYTF.

The V gene is TRBV12-3 or TRBV12-4, the J gene TRBJ2-5; D is undetermined. The CDR3 sequence is 13 residues long. Trimming removed 3 bases from V and 5 bases from J, with 10 bases in between. The CDR3 protein is CASSFGPAETQYF. DNA of the CDR3: TGTGCCAGCAGTTTCGGACCGGCGGAGACCCAGTACTTC.

The rearrangement uses TRBV6-2 or TRBV6-3 and TRBJ2-7; 8 bases agree with TRBD1. CDR1 is MNHEY and CDR2 is SVGEGT in the germline V gene. The trim removed 6 bases at V and 5 bases at J, leaving 3 bases unmatched. The CDR3 is 12 residues long. CDR3 DNA sequence: TGTGCCAGCAGGGACAGGGATCACGAGCAGTACGTC. Its translation: CASRDRDHEQYV.

This clonotype has ten or more counts. The V call is TRBV7-2, the J call TRBJ2-5, with D perhaps given as TRBD1 or TRBD2 (6 bases each). Germline lookup yields CDR1 SGHTA and CDR2 FQGNSA. The CDR3 spans 17 residues. Trimming cost V 5 bases and J 9 bases, with 28 bases left between them. CDR3 region: CASSQLGSGAGRESQYF. CDR3 nucleotides: TGTGCCAGCAGCCAATTGGGCTCGGGGGCCGGACGTGAGTCCCAGTACTTC.

This clonotype was observed a handful of times. The V call is TRBV5-1, the J call TRBJ2-5; D unresolved. This CDR3 region has 14 residues. CDR1 is SGHRS and CDR2 is YFSETQ in the germline V gene. Trimming pared 5 bases from V and 1 base from J, leaving 12 bases between. The CDR3 is CASRLEVLQETQYF. CDR3 DNA sequence: TGCGCCAGCAGGCTGGAAGTACTCCAAGAGACCCAGTACTTC.

The rearrangement links TRBV6-1 to TRBJ2-7, with D uncertain. The CDR3 runs to 12 residues. The ends were cut back, 7 bases at V and 3 bases at J, with 10 bases in the middle. Per germline, CDR1 MNHNS and CDR2 SASEGT. CDR3 sequence reads: CASTDSRYEQYF. CDR3 coding DNA: TGTGCCAGCACCGATAGCCGCTACGAGCAGTACTTC.

This clonotype was seen more than once but under ten times. The chain recombines TRBV9 with TRBJ2-1; D gene ambiguous. Trimming cost V 0 bases and J 0 bases, with 10 bases left between them. Per the germline V gene, CDR1 is SGDLS and CDR2 is YYNGEE. The CDR3 totals 16 residues. The CDR3 loop reads CASSVEIFSSYNEQFF. CDR3 in DNA: TGTGCCAGCAGCGTAGAGATCTTTAGCTCCTACAATGAGCAGTTCTTC.

This clonotype was counted only a few times. V is TRBV11-2 and J is TRBJ2-5; maybe TRBD2 (6 bases). Trimming cost V 3 bases and J 2 bases, with 19 bases left between them. Germline V CDR1 and CDR2: SGHAT, FQNNGV. This CDR3 is 17 amino acids long. The DNA of the CDR3 is TGTGCCAGCAGCTTTCAGATCGGGGGAACTGTACAAGAGACCCAGTACTTC. This sequence encodes CASSFQIGGTVQETQYF. The full variable domain, with the rest looked up from reference TRBV11-2 and TRBJ2-5, is EAGVAQSPRYKIIEKRQSVAFWCNPISGHATLYWYQQILGQGPKLLIQFQNNGVVDDSQLPKDRFSAERLKGVDSTLKIQPAKLEDSAVYLCASSFQIGGTVQETQYFGPGTRLLVL.